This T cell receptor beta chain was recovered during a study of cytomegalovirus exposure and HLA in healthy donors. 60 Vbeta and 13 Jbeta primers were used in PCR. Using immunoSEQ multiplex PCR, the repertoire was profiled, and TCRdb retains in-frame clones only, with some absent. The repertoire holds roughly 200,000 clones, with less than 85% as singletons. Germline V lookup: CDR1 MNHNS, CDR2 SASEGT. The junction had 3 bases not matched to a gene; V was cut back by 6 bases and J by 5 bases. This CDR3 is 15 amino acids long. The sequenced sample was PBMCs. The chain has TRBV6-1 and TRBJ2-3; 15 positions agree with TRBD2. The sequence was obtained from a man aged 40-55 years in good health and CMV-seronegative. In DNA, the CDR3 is TGTGCCAGCAGGGGGGGACTAGCGGGGGGAGATACGCAGTATTTT. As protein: CASRGGLAGGDTQYF.